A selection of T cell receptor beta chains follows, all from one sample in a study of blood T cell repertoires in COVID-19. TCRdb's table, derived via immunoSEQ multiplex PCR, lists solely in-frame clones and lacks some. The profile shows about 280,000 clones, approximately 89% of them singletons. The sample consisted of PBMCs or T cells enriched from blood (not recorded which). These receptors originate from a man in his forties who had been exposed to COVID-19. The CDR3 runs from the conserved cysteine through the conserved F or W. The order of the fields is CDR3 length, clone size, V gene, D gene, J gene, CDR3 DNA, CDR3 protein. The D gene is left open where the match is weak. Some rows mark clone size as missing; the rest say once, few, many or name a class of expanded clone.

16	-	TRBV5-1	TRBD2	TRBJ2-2	TGCGCCAGCAGCTTGGTTCCGGGAGGGAACACCGGGGAGCTGTTTTTT	CASSLVPGGNTGELFF
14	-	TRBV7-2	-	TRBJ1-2	TGTGCCAGCAGCTTAGTACGGAGCAACTATGGCTACACCTTC	CASSLVRSNYGYTF
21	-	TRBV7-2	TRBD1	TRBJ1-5	TGTGCCAGCAGCTTAGCCTCGTTGGGGACAGGGGGCCGACGTAGCAATCAGCCCCAGCATTTT	CASSLASLGTGGRRSNQPQHF
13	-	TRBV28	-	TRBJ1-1	TGTGCCAGCAGCCACAACCAGGGTGGGGCAGCTTTCTTT	CASSHNQGGAAFF
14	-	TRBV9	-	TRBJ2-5	TGTGCCAGCAGCAATGGGGGGACCGGAGAGACCCAGTACTTC	CASSNGGTGETQYF
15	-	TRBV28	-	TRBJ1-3	TGTGCCAGCAGTTCTCTAGCCTACTCTGGAAACACCATATATTTT	CASSSLAYSGNTIYF
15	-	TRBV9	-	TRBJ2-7	TGTGCCAGCAGCGGGGGAGACAGGATTAACTACGAGCAGTACTTC	CASSGGDRINYEQYF
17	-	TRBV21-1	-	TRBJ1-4	TGTGCCAGCAGCGAATGGGACAGGGGGATTCTTAATGAAAAACTGTTTTTT	CASSEWDRGILNEKLFF
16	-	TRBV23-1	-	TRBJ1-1	TGCGCCAGCAGTCACAAAATACCGGGACAGAACACTGAAGCTTTCTTT	CASSHKIPGQNTEAFF
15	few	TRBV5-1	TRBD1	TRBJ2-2	TGCGCCAGCAGCATCGACAGGGGTAACACCGGGGAGCTGTTTTTT	CASSIDRGNTGELFF
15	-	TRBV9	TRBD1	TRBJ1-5	TGTGCCAGCAGCGCCTCAGGGGGCCTCAATCAGCCCCAGCATTTT	CASSASGGLNQPQHF
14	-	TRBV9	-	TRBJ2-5	TGTGCCAGCAGCGCAACAGGGATCGGGGAGACCCAGTACTTC	CASSATGIGETQYF
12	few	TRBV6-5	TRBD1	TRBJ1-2	TGTGCCAGCAGGACAGGGGGCGGTGGCTACACCTTC	CASRTGGGGYTF
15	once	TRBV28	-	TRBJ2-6	TGTGCCACCGGTCCCGGTTCGTCTGGGGCCAACGTCCTGACTTTC	CATGPGSSGANVLTF
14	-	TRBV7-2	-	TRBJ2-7	TGTGCCAGCAGCTTAGCGGTAGAGTCCTACGAGCAGTACTTC	CASSLAVESYEQYF
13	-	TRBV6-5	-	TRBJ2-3	TGTGCCAGCCGCTATGGGGCCACAGATACGCAGTATTTT	CASRYGATDTQYF